These T cell receptor beta chains were read from a single sample in a study of T-cell reconstitution after alpha-beta-depleted transplantation in children. TCRdb re-called the PCR reads through MiXCR, storing one row per CDR3 protein. The table shows 240,000 or so distinct CDR3 sequences, with around 8% occurring only once. Sequencing was performed on PBMCs, mostly from graft donor cells, taken 180 days after TCRalphabeta/CD19-depleted stem cell transplant. These receptors all stem from a male patient younger than 18 who had a stem cell transplant for acute lymphoblastic leukemia, so the T cells may come from the graft donor. CDR3s include the opening cysteine and the closing phenylalanine or tryptophan. D genes are given only for firm matches.

>TRBV28|TRBJ2-3|-
CASSTGRTFYTQYF
>TRBV5-1|TRBJ2-1|TRBD2
CASSFSGPINEQFF
>TRBV12-3/TRBV12-4|TRBJ2-7|-
CASRPKGGLALGEQYF
>TRBV5-1|TRBJ2-3|TRBD2
CASSPELAGATTDTQYF
>TRBV6-1|TRBJ2-3|TRBD1
CASSIQGATTDTQYF
>TRBV7-2|TRBJ1-6|TRBD1
CASSLRGGDRANSPLHF
>TRBV29-1|TRBJ2-5|-
CSVFGETQYF
>TRBV12-3/TRBV12-4|TRBJ1-5|-
CASSLEGLNQPQHF
>TRBV9|TRBJ2-3|TRBD2
CASSEGAGVTDTQYF
>TRBV19|TRBJ2-1|TRBD2
CASSMGGRAARNEQFF
>TRBV13|TRBJ2-1|-
CASSSEVRVSSYNEQFF
>TRBV7-2|TRBJ2-1|TRBD2
CASSLKGTTYYNEQFF
>TRBV6-5|TRBJ1-1|-
CASSRGNTEAFF
>TRBV6-5|TRBJ2-3|-
CASSYQPVVGGDTQYF
>TRBV9|TRBJ2-5|-
CASSVVGGGQETQYF
>TRBV20-1|TRBJ1-1|-
CSAFGGGTEAFF
>TRBV28|TRBJ2-5|TRBD2
CASSWEGAGEETQYF
>TRBV19|TRBJ2-1|TRBD2
CATHTSGSRNEQFF
>TRBV3-1|TRBJ2-1|TRBD2
CACCQAKLAGGARNEQFF
>TRBV7-9|TRBJ2-2|-
CASSPSTTGELFF
>TRBV27|TRBJ2-5|TRBD2
CASSQGGLAGVGETQYF
>TRBV28|TRBJ2-7|-
CASSGPWRSYEQYF
>TRBV28|TRBJ2-5|TRBD2
CASSPFPGTSVQETQYF
>TRBV7-8|TRBJ2-1|-
CASSLVREKRNEQFF
>TRBV11-2|TRBJ2-6|-
CASSQILADFSGANVLTF
>TRBV5-1|TRBJ2-1|-
CATSPGATYNEQFF
>TRBV11-2|TRBJ2-2|-
CASSWSGTMGTGELFF
>TRBV7-8|TRBJ2-1|-
CASSLVGPYNEQFF
>TRBV2|TRBJ2-3|-
CASSYKDTQYF
>TRBV9|TRBJ2-1|-
CASSVGVSSYNEQFF
>TRBV4-3|TRBJ2-3|-
CASSQEGRDTDTQYF
>TRBV7-3|TRBJ1-1|-
CASSLIPGWDTEAFF
>TRBV3-1|TRBJ2-1|-
CASSPPWIAAEQFF
>TRBV5-1|TRBJ2-5|-
CASGLQGQGETQYF
>TRBV9|TRBJ1-1|TRBD1
CASSVFPTGDLNTEAFF
>TRBV12-3/TRBV12-4|TRBJ2-1|-
CASSFIQGPYNEQFF
>TRBV19|TRBJ1-1|TRBD1
CASSIQGGAEAFF
>TRBV10-3|TRBJ2-2|-
CATPGPRGTGELFF
>TRBV12-3/TRBV12-4|TRBJ2-1|-
CASSPRDSSYNEQFF
>TRBV5-1|TRBJ2-7|-
CASNLQYEQYF
>TRBV20-1|TRBJ2-1|TRBD2
CSVSGSLSNEQFF
>TRBV20-1|TRBJ2-1|TRBD2
CSASGLADYYNEQFF
>TRBV6-5|TRBJ1-1|TRBD1
CASSSGTATEAFF
>TRBV27|TRBJ1-1|TRBD1
CASSLSQGITTEAFF
>TRBV7-2|TRBJ2-2|-
CASGGLGPGELFF
>TRBV7-2|TRBJ2-7|TRBD2
CASSLASGGHNEQYF
>TRBV7-9|TRBJ2-1|-
CASSPGGQERFF
>TRBV5-1|TRBJ2-1|TRBD2
CASSLSGLAGVGTYNEQFF
>TRBV5-1|TRBJ2-7|TRBD1
CASSLDGTGDEQYF
>TRBV3-1|TRBJ2-7|-
CASSLRDEQYF
>TRBV9|TRBJ2-5|TRBD1
CASSVEWRDRVYETQYF